The 3 T cell receptor beta chains presented below share a single source sample, sequenced in a study of tissue T cells after allogeneic stem cell transplantation. Data came from immunoSEQ multiplex PCR; TCRdb stores just in-frame clones and leaves some out. This sample carries about 10,000 clones, 60% of them seen once, and the ten largest clones take more than 9%. This specimen was tissue from the jejunum, taken at autopsy. The source is a woman aged 18-50 years with breast cancer.

This clone was seen only a few times. This chain links TRBV3-1 (or the pseudogene TRBV3-2) with TRBJ1-3; D uncertain. Trimming shortened V by 1 base and J by 0 bases, and 7 bases separated the two germline ends. The V gene's germline CDR1 is LGHDT and CDR2 YNNKEL (reference sequence). This CDR3 region has 15 residues. The CDR3 bases are TGTGCCAGCAGCCAAGGTTCCCGCTCTGGAAACACCATATATTTT. It encodes CASSQGSRSGNTIYF.

V is TRBV7-9 and J is TRBJ1-4; D not resolved. Trimming stripped 1 base from V and 7 bases from J, with 10 bases between. The CDR3 spans 14 residues. Per the germline V gene, CDR1 is SEHNR and CDR2 is FQNEAQ (reference sequence). The CDR3 coding sequence is TGTGCCAGCAGCTTAGTCGGGAATGGTGAAAAACTGTTTTTT. Translated: CASSLVGNGEKLFF.

In this sample, this clone turned up a few times. The rearrangement uses TRBV28 and TRBJ1-2; TRBD1 is a possible D gene (5 bases). There are 13 residues in the CDR3. The ends were cut back, 2 bases at V and 7 bases at J, with 11 bases in the middle. Germline V gives CDR1 MDHEN, CDR2 SYDVKM. The CDR3 protein is CASSLTGLLGYTF. The CDR3 DNA reads TGTGCCAGCAGTTTAACGGGACTGCTTGGCTACACCTTC.